Listed below are T cell receptor beta chains from one sample, sequenced in a study of blood T cell repertoires in COVID-19. Here immunoSEQ multiplex PCR was the method, and the copy in TCRdb shows in-frame clones only, minus some. Among over 300,000 clones listed, roughly 90% were seen once. Input material: peripheral blood. These receptors all come from a man between 40 and 49 years old with acute or convalescent COVID-19. Each CDR3 is given with its conserved first and last residue. Each record gives: V gene, J gene, clone size, D gene, CDR3 protein, CDR3 DNA. A D gene is named only where the DNA matches it firmly. Rows give clone size only sometimes, using once, few, many, or a class for an expanded clone.

TRBV28	TRBJ2-5	NA	NA	CASRRETGAPETQYF	TGTGCCAGCAGACGCGAGACAGGAGCTCCGGAGACCCAGTACTTC
TRBV3-1/TRBV3-2	TRBJ1-2	NA	NA	CASSTPSYGYTF	TGTGCCAGCAGCACGCCTAGCTATGGCTACACCTTC
TRBV6-5	TRBJ2-1	NA	TRBD2	CASSDSGGALNEQFF	TGTGCCAGCAGCGATAGCGGGGGGGCCCTAAATGAGCAGTTCTTC
TRBV7-2	TRBJ2-5	NA	TRBD2	CASSPGLVGYQETQYF	TGTGCCAGCAGCCCCGGACTAGTCGGATACCAAGAGACCCAGTACTTC
TRBV10-3	TRBJ1-2	NA	NA	CAISPSNPNGYTF	TGTGCCATCAGCCCTAGTAACCCGAATGGCTACACCTTC
TRBV7-2	TRBJ1-5	NA	TRBD1	CASSGGQGVDQPQHF	TGTGCCAGCAGCGGGGGACAGGGGGTAGATCAGCCCCAGCATTTT
TRBV13	TRBJ1-6	NA	TRBD1	CASSFRTGRSPLHF	TGTGCCAGCAGCTTCCGGACAGGGCGATCACCCCTCCACTTT
TRBV5-1	TRBJ2-2	once	TRBD1	CASSPGQGLTGELFF	TGCGCCAGCAGCCCGGGACAGGGGCTCACCGGGGAGCTGTTTTTT
TRBV7-7	TRBJ2-2	NA	TRBD2	CASSSTGGRTGELFF	TGTGCTAGCAGCTCGACGGGGGGGCGGACCGGGGAGCTGTTTTTT
TRBV6-1	TRBJ1-6	NA	NA	CAIHGTLRSPLHF	TGTGCCATACACGGGACTCTCCGTTCACCCCTCCACTTT
TRBV21-1	TRBJ2-7	few	NA	CASSKGTKNYEQYF	TGTGCCAGCAGCAAAGGGACAAAAAACTACGAGCAGTACTTC
TRBV5-1	TRBJ2-2	NA	TRBD2	CASSSVGGGAGELFF	TGCGCCAGCAGCTCAGTCGGGGGAGGGGCCGGGGAGCTGTTTTTT
TRBV28	TRBJ1-2	NA	NA	CASERPPGSNYGYTF	TGTGCCAGCGAAAGACCCCCCGGGTCTAACTATGGCTACACCTTC
TRBV9	TRBJ2-7	NA	TRBD2	CASSPPGGLYEQYF	TGTGCCAGCAGCCCCCCGGGGGGTCTCTACGAGCAGTACTTC
TRBV25-1	TRBJ2-5	NA	NA	CASRAGWETQYF	TGTGCCAGCCGTGCAGGGTGGGAGACCCAGTACTTC
TRBV27	TRBJ2-7	once	NA	CASSLSSSGRYEQYF	TGTGCCAGCAGTTTAAGCTCGTCCGGTAGATACGAGCAGTACTTC
TRBV28	TRBJ1-5	NA	NA	CASNPGRQPQHF	TGTGCCAGCAACCCCGGGAGACAGCCCCAGCATTTT
TRBV25-1	TRBJ2-7	NA	TRBD1	CASSEVDRGYEQYF	TGTGCCAGCAGTGAGGTGGACAGGGGCTACGAGCAGTACTTC
TRBV12-5	TRBJ1-1	NA	NA	CASALQGGLTEAFF	TGTGCTAGTGCCTTACAGGGAGGGCTTACTGAAGCTTTCTTT
TRBV2	TRBJ2-1	once	TRBD1	CASSRDRGNNEQFF	TGTGCCAGCAGCCGGGACAGGGGAAACAATGAGCAGTTCTTC
TRBV4-3	TRBJ1-1	few	NA	CASSHTENTEAFF	TGCGCCAGCAGCCATACAGAGAACACTGAAGCTTTCTTT
TRBV27	TRBJ2-3	NA	NA	CASSPLDTQYF	TGTGCCAGCAGTCCTTTGGATACGCAGTATTTT
TRBV15	TRBJ2-1	NA	NA	CATSSRGAVSYNEQFF	TGTGCCACCAGCAGTCGGGGGGCCGTCTCCTACAATGAGCAGTTCTTC
TRBV29-1	TRBJ2-1	NA	TRBD2	CSVERLAGHNEQFF	TGCAGCGTTGAAAGACTAGCGGGACACAATGAGCAGTTCTTC
TRBV5-4	TRBJ2-6	NA	TRBD1	CASSFEGASGANVLTF	TGTGCCAGCAGCTTCGAGGGGGCGTCGGGGGCCAACGTCCTGACTTTC
TRBV7-2	TRBJ1-5	few	NA	CASSVRGNQPQHF	TGTGCCAGCAGCGTACGGGGAAATCAGCCCCAGCATTTT
TRBV2	TRBJ2-7	NA	TRBD2	CASSEEGSGISYEQYF	TGTGCCAGCAGTGAAGAGGGTAGCGGGATCTCCTACGAGCAGTACTTC
TRBV9	TRBJ2-1	NA	NA	CASSQFNYLVPNEQFF	TGTGCCAGCAGCCAGTTCAATTACCTGGTGCCCAATGAGCAGTTCTTC
TRBV7-9	TRBJ1-2	NA	TRBD1	CASSRDRVNYGYTF	TGTGCCAGCAGCCGAGACAGGGTTAACTATGGCTACACCTTC
TRBV28	TRBJ2-7	NA	TRBD2	CASRWTSGTYEQYF	TGTGCCAGCAGATGGACTAGCGGGACCTACGAGCAGTACTTC
TRBV7-9	TRBJ1-1	NA	NA	CASRGRLAEAFF	TGTGCCAGCAGGGGGCGCTTGGCTGAAGCTTTCTTT
TRBV28	TRBJ2-7	NA	TRBD1	CASSSPGQGGYEQYF	TGTGCCAGCAGTTCGCCGGGACAGGGAGGCTACGAGCAGTACTTC
TRBV7-3	TRBJ2-7	NA	NA	CASSLNGGPTYEQYF	TGTGCCAGCAGCTTAAACGGGGGGCCGACCTACGAGCAGTACTTC
TRBV28	TRBJ1-2	NA	NA	CASREWSYGYTF	TGTGCCAGCAGAGAGTGGAGTTATGGCTACACCTTC
TRBV6-4	TRBJ2-1	few	NA	CASSDGSYNEQFF	TGTGCCAGCAGTGACGGGAGTTACAATGAGCAGTTCTTC
TRBV6-2/TRBV6-3	TRBJ2-2	NA	NA	CASSYDPLATNTGELFF	TGTGCCAGCAGTTACGATCCGCTAGCGACGAACACCGGGGAGCTGTTTTTT
TRBV7-9	TRBJ1-4	NA	TRBD1	CASSPPGDRSNEKLFF	TGTGCCAGCAGCCCCCCGGGGGACAGGTCTAATGAAAAACTGTTTTTT
TRBV15	TRBJ1-6	NA	NA	CATSRYRDNSPLHF	TGTGCCACCAGCAGATACAGAGATAATTCACCCCTCCACTTT
TRBV7-6	TRBJ2-2	NA	NA	CASSSPSVGTGELFF	TGTGCCAGCAGCTCACCTAGCGTTGGGACCGGGGAGCTGTTTTTT
TRBV10-3	TRBJ1-4	NA	NA	CAISRGRSTNEKLFF	TGTGCCATCAGCCGTGGCAGATCGACTAATGAAAAACTGTTTTTT
TRBV2	TRBJ2-1	NA	TRBD2	CASGRGGGRILNEQFF	TGTGCCAGCGGGCGGGGAGGCGGGAGGATTCTAAATGAGCAGTTCTTC